This T cell receptor beta chain was observed in a study of T cells after posttransplantation cyclophosphamide listed by TCRdb under 2016. Study-wide context: Using TRB sequencing, the study followed how the T cell repertoire rebuilt after myeloablative bone marrow transplantation with posttransplantation cyclophosphamide given as GVHD prophylaxis. TRB sequencing was also done on up to about 3 additional blood samples from 2 to 5.2 years after transplant in 3 patients, and on pretransplant blood from 4 patients. Blood from every one of the 30 to 40 PTCy patients who had 1-year posttransplant specimens underwent TRB sequencing. TRA and TRB clonality were tightly correlated in 9 or 10 samples, so subsequent TCR analyses focused on TRB only. Public TRB sequences were searched against a database of over 3,600 sequences associated with responses to pathogens, tumor antigens, self-antigens and alloantigens. Samples from a few dozen PTCy-treated patients, along with samples from approximately 15 of their related bone marrow donors, underwent antigen receptor sequencing.

The paper's findings and limits, for the study overall: Across more than 40 patients, TRB clonality was highly associated with recipient CMV seropositivity and CMV reactivation, and diversity in PTCy patients was similar to diversity in CNI/methotrexate controls. Donor-recipient similarity was low at 1-2 months but increased during the first year, and donor CD8+ memory clones often dominated later blood repertoires. The TRB repertoires of T cells infiltrating skin or GI tract showed only limited overlap with the TRB repertoires of T cells in blood.

Genomic DNA was used for TRB sequencing, which was performed with the immunoSEQ assay at survey resolution or with the hsTCRB kit. On the study's bioinformatics: Initial read processing used immunoSEQ software, and repertoire analyses used the LymphoSeq R package. Clonality was computed as 1 minus normalized Shannon entropy; Gini coefficient was also calculated for each TRB dataset. To infer phenotypes in unsorted samples, TRB sequences from sorted subsets of the recipient or donor were mapped onto the unsorted samples of the same recipient. TCRdb limited this immuneACCESS table to in-frame rearrangements with V and J called. A share of clones is missing; checked studies link under half to unresolved V genes, and the rest is unexplained. V and J calls plus clone size are reproduced from that table; the DNA served to infer D and trimming. Within this sample are more than 50,000 clones, with about 82% of them counted one time only. 2.8% of the sample is taken by the ten largest.

The PTCy-treated patients were drawn from a prospective, multi-institutional clinical trial. Peripheral blood and bone marrow mononuclear cells were isolated by Ficoll-Hypaque density centrifugation and were cryopreserved. V lost 3 bases and J lost 2 bases; the stretch between them is 20 bases long. The CDR3 runs 17 residues from the cysteine to the phenylalanine. Left in the record is the CDR3 DNA by itself, 51 bases read in frame from the first base. The germline V gene yields KGHSH for CDR1 and LQKENI for CDR2. A word on this clone: The antigen this receptor binds is unknown. Nothing much larger sits one base from this clone, and base qualities are not available.

Input material: PBMCs. The chain is encoded by TRBV18 joined to TRBJ2-7; TRBD1 could be the D gene, as 6 bases match. This clonotype was sampled from a man under 40 with a blood cancer, CMV-positive, and with a related stem cell donor. Here is the DNA: TGTGCCAGCTCACCTTTTACAGGGTCGAGACGGCCCTACGAGCAGTACTTC. Its protein reads: CASSPFTGSRRPYEQYF. Reference TRBV18 and TRBJ2-7 genes cover what lies past the CDR3, so the full variable domain is NAGVMQNPRHLVRRRGQEARLRCSPMKGHSHVYWYRQLPEEGLKFMVYLQKENIIDESGMPKERFSAEFPKEGPSILRIQQVVRGDSAAYFCASSPFTGSRRPYEQYFGPGTRLTVT.